A selection of T cell receptor beta chains follows, all from one sample in a study of blood T cell repertoires in COVID-19. Assay: immunoSEQ multiplex PCR; the TCRdb copy retains only in-frame clones and omits some. The sample has approximately 190,000 clones, roughly 90% seen once. Specimen: peripheral blood. Receptors originate from a woman aged 40 to 55 who had recovered from COVID-19. Both conserved end residues are part of each CDR3. D genes are given only for firm matches. Size values are once, few and many counts, or a class for expanded clones, and some rows have none.

CDR3 DNA	CDR3 protein	clone size	D gene	V gene	J gene
TGTGCCAGCACTCGGGGAGGGCCGAACAATGAGCAGTTCTTC	CASTRGGPNNEQFF	few	TRBD2	TRBV27	TRBJ2-1
TGTGCCAGCAGCTTGAACGGACAGGGCGGGTTGAACACCGGGGAGCTGTTTTTT	CASSLNGQGGLNTGELFF	.	TRBD1	TRBV7-3	TRBJ2-2
TGTGCCAGTAGTCCAGGACTAGCGGGAGAGAGGGAGCAGTACTTC	CASSPGLAGEREQYF	.	TRBD2	TRBV19	TRBJ2-7
TGTGCCTGCCAATCGACAGGGGGCTACACCGGGGAGCTGTTTTTT	CACQSTGGYTGELFF	once	TRBD1	TRBV30	TRBJ2-2
TGTGCCAGCAGTTCAGACAGTTCCAATCAGCCCCAGCATTTT	CASSSDSSNQPQHF	.	.	TRBV6-5	TRBJ1-5
TGCGCCAGCAGCCAAGACCCAGGGTCTACCCAGCATTTT	CASSQDPGSTQHF	.	.	TRBV4-1	TRBJ1-5
TGCAGTGCTTGTGGGTGGCGGGAGGGGGACGAGCAGTACTTC	CSACGWREGDEQYF	.	TRBD2	TRBV20-1	TRBJ2-7
TGTGCCAGCAGCCAAGTGGGGAACAGGGGGTTTGGCTACGAGCAGTACTTC	CASSQVGNRGFGYEQYF	.	TRBD1	TRBV4-2	TRBJ2-7
TGTGCCAGCAGGGAACAAGGGGGTCAGCCCCAGCATTTT	CASREQGGQPQHF	.	.	TRBV7-2	TRBJ1-5
TGTGCCAGCAGCCAAGCAGGTGGCGCAGATACGCAGTATTTT	CASSQAGGADTQYF	.	.	TRBV14	TRBJ2-3
TGTGCCAGCAGCTCCGGGACAGGGGGCAATCAGCCCCAGCATTTT	CASSSGTGGNQPQHF	.	TRBD1	TRBV5-8	TRBJ1-5
TGTGCCTGGAGTGAATTGGCAGGGCGTGGGACTGAAGCTTTCTTT	CAWSELAGRGTEAFF	.	.	TRBV30	TRBJ1-1
TGTGCCAGCAGCCCCCAGTCGCGGGAGAAGACCTACGAGCAGTACTTC	CASSPQSREKTYEQYF	.	TRBD2	TRBV9	TRBJ2-7
TGCGCCAGCAGCTTTACAGGGGATGGAAACACCATATATTTT	CASSFTGDGNTIYF	.	TRBD1	TRBV5-1	TRBJ1-3
TGTGCCAGCGCACAGGCGGCGCCGACCTACGAGCAGTACTTC	CASAQAAPTYEQYF	once	.	TRBV6-5	TRBJ2-7
TGTGCCACCAGCAGAGGGCAGAACTCCTACAATGAGCAGTTCTTC	CATSRGQNSYNEQFF	.	.	TRBV15	TRBJ2-1
TGTGCCACCAGCCAGAGAAGTACTAGCGGCACATACAATGAGCAGTTCTTC	CATSQRSTSGTYNEQFF	.	TRBD2	TRBV15	TRBJ2-1
TGTGCCAGTAGTGGAGACAGGAGTAGCAATCAGCCCCAGCATTTT	CASSGDRSSNQPQHF	.	.	TRBV19	TRBJ1-5
TGCGCCAGCAGCCAACCCCGGGACAGGGGTGATTCACCCCTCCACTTT	CASSQPRDRGDSPLHF	.	TRBD1	TRBV4-3	TRBJ1-6
TGTGCCAGCAGCGTAGATCGGAGCGGAAGCACCGGGGAGCTGTTTTTT	CASSVDRSGSTGELFF	.	.	TRBV9	TRBJ2-2
TGTGCCAGCAGCCATATCAGGGACATGAACACTGAAGCTTTCTTT	CASSHIRDMNTEAFF	.	.	TRBV3-1/TRBV3-2	TRBJ1-1
TGTGCCAGCTCACCGCGGACAGGGGTGGACACCGGGGAGCTGTTTTTT	CASSPRTGVDTGELFF	once	TRBD1	TRBV18	TRBJ2-2
TGTGCCACCAGCAGAGGGGCAGAGGAAAAACTGTTTTTT	CATSRGAEEKLFF	.	.	TRBV15	TRBJ1-4
TGTGCCAGCAGTTACTCGATCGGGGGTTTGAGTGGCTACACCTTC	CASSYSIGGLSGYTF	.	.	TRBV6-6	TRBJ1-2
TGCGCCAGCAGCAGAGGACTAGCGGAGTCCTACAATGAGCAGTTCTTC	CASSRGLAESYNEQFF	once	TRBD2	TRBV5-1	TRBJ2-1
TGTGCCAGCACCCTAGGTGCTAGTTCGGCAACTAATGAAAAACTGTTTTTT	CASTLGASSATNEKLFF	.	.	TRBV7-9	TRBJ1-4
TGTGCCAGCAGTTTGGCTGGTTTTGGCTACACCTTC	CASSLAGFGYTF	.	.	TRBV12-3/TRBV12-4	TRBJ1-2
TGCAGCGTTGTCTCCGGGATCTACTACGAGCAGTACTTC	CSVVSGIYYEQYF	.	.	TRBV29-1	TRBJ2-7
TGTGCCAGCAGCTTAGACAGGGGCCTCGACTATGGCTACACCTTC	CASSLDRGLDYGYTF	.	TRBD1	TRBV7-2	TRBJ1-2
TGTGCCATGGGGCAGGGAATCCCCTACGAGCAGTACTTC	CAMGQGIPYEQYF	.	.	TRBV10-3	TRBJ2-7
TGTGCCAGTAGTACTAGACTAGCGGAAAGGATCTACAATGAGCAGTTCTTC	CASSTRLAERIYNEQFF	.	TRBD2	TRBV19	TRBJ2-1
TGTGCCAGTAGACGGCCGGGAGGGCCTATTAATGAGCAGTTCTTC	CASRRPGGPINEQFF	.	TRBD2	TRBV19	TRBJ2-1
TGCGCCAGCAGCTTGGGACAGGGGGCTAATGGCTACACCTTC	CASSLGQGANGYTF	.	TRBD1	TRBV5-1	TRBJ1-2
TGTGCCAGCAGTTTGGGGCAGCAGAACACTGAAGCTTTCTTT	CASSLGQQNTEAFF	.	.	TRBV27	TRBJ1-1
TGTGCCAGCAGTCCGCTTCAAGGAGGGATGAATCAGCCCCAGCATTTT	CASSPLQGGMNQPQHF	.	.	TRBV6-2/TRBV6-3	TRBJ1-5
TGTGCCAGCAGTGACGCCGGACAGGGGCCCATGGGGGCCAAAAACATTCAGTACTTC	CASSDAGQGPMGAKNIQYF	.	TRBD1	TRBV6-4	TRBJ2-4
TGTGCCAGCAGCTTTCGTTTGACACAGAGCTCCTACAATGAGCAGTTCTTC	CASSFRLTQSSYNEQFF	.	.	TRBV7-9	TRBJ2-1
TGTGCCACCGGGAGGGCGGAGGAGACCCAGTACTTC	CATGRAEETQYF	.	TRBD2	TRBV10-3	TRBJ2-5
TGTGCCAGCAGCTTGGTCGCCGGGTCCGGCGGAAACACCATATATTTT	CASSLVAGSGGNTIYF	.	.	TRBV5-6	TRBJ1-3
TGTGCCAGCAGTGAATGGCGACAGGGGGCAGAAGATGGCTACACCTTC	CASSEWRQGAEDGYTF	.	TRBD1	TRBV2	TRBJ1-2
TGTGCCAGCAGCGAATCTCCGGACAGAAAACAAGAGACCCAGTACTTC	CASSESPDRKQETQYF	.	.	TRBV7-7	TRBJ2-5
TGTGCCAGCAGCTTAGCGTACAGCTCTGGAAACACCATATATTTT	CASSLAYSSGNTIYF	.	.	TRBV7-9	TRBJ1-3
TGTGCCACCAGTGATACAACAGGGGGGAATCAGCCCCAGCATTTT	CATSDTTGGNQPQHF	few	TRBD1	TRBV24-1	TRBJ1-5
TGTGCCTGGAGCGCCATTAGGACAGGGGGGATCTATGGCTACACCTTC	CAWSAIRTGGIYGYTF	.	TRBD1	TRBV30	TRBJ1-2
TGCGCCAGCAGCGTGACTGGAGAGGAGCAGTTCTTC	CASSVTGEEQFF	.	.	TRBV5-1	TRBJ2-1
TGTGCCAGCAGTGAAGGCCGGACTAGCGGGAGTTGGATGGCCTACGAGCAGTACTTC	CASSEGRTSGSWMAYEQYF	once	TRBD2	TRBV6-1	TRBJ2-7
TGTGCCAGCAGCCCTACGAGCAATCAGCCCCAGCATTTT	CASSPTSNQPQHF	.	.	TRBV11-1	TRBJ1-5
TGTGCCATGGGCAGGGAGGATTCACCCCTCCACTTT	CAMGREDSPLHF	.	.	TRBV2	TRBJ1-6
TGTGCCACCAGCAGAGCCCGGGACAGGGCGTACGAGCAGTACTTC	CATSRARDRAYEQYF	once	TRBD1	TRBV15	TRBJ2-7
TGTGCCAGCAGAGGGACAGGGGTCAGCGACGAAAAACTGTTTTTT	CASRGTGVSDEKLFF	.	TRBD1	TRBV6-5	TRBJ1-4
TGCGCCAGCAGCTTGGACAGTTATAGCAATCAGCCCCAGCATTTT	CASSLDSYSNQPQHF	.	.	TRBV5-1	TRBJ1-5
TGTGCCAGTAGTCCGACCGGGACAGGCCTCTATGGCTACACCTTC	CASSPTGTGLYGYTF	.	TRBD1	TRBV19	TRBJ1-2
TGTGCCAGTAGTAAGGGACTCATAAATACCGGGGAGCTGTTTTTT	CASSKGLINTGELFF	.	.	TRBV19	TRBJ2-2